This TCR beta chain came from a study of blood T cells in healthy people across ages. Whole-study results and caveats: Observed TCR beta diversity per million T cells went down as age went up. This fall followed a roughly linear course with age.

CDR3 length: 13 residues. Trimming shortened V by 7 bases and J by 3 bases, and 14 bases separated the two germline ends. Germline V CDR1 and CDR2: DFQATT, SNEGSKA (reference sequence). On this clonotype: Its antigen is as yet unknown.

Researchers collected approximately 9.5 milliliters of peripheral blood from every single donor. A J-beta primer mix and a sample-barcoded 5' primer were used in a second PCR of roughly 6 to 12 cycles. Per-sample output comprised a minimum of 2.5 million paired-end reads containing CDR3. TCRdb analysed the 5' RACE reads with MiXCR anew, one entry per CDR3 protein. The table includes 700,000 to 950,000 distinct CDR3 sequences, 58% detected once. The V call is TRBV20-1, the J call TRBJ2-3; D ambiguous. Input material: blood. This clonotype originated in a man younger than 45 in good health. The CDR3 DNA is TGCAGTGTGTGCAGGAGTTCAACAGATACGCAGTATTTT. This encodes CSVCRSSTDTQYF.